These 3 T cell receptor beta chains were sequenced from one sample in a study of T cells after yellow fever vaccination. TCRdb ran MiXCR on the 5' RACE reads and lists one entry per CDR3 protein. There are about 400,000 distinct CDR3 sequences in the sample; 11% occur only once, and 15% to 20% lies in the top ten. The source material was PBMCs, sampled on the day of the first yellow fever vaccination. Source of these receptors: a man younger than 35 who received the YFV17D yellow fever vaccine.

This clonotype was detected only a few times. This rearrangement joins TRBV20-1 to TRBJ2-5; 8 bases are shared with TRBD2. V lost 5 bases to trimming and J lost 5 bases; unmatched junction nucleotides: 13. This CDR3 is built from 15 residues. Per germline, CDR1 DFQATT and CDR2 SNEGSKA (reference sequence). In DNA form, the CDR3 reads TGCAGTGCTTACAGTCCAGCGGGGGCAGAGGAGACCCAGTACTTC. It yields the protein CSAYSPAGAEETQYF.

This clonotype was seen repeatedly, ten times or more. This sequence joins TRBV29-1 and TRBJ2-7, with D possibly being TRBD1 (6 bases). V was pared by 4 bases and J by 3 bases, with 16 bases between. CDR1 is SQVTM, CDR2 ANQGSEA, per germline. The CDR3 covers 14 residues. The CDR3: CSVVADSPDYEQYV. For the CDR3, the DNA is TGCAGCGTTGTGGCGGACAGCCCAGACTACGAGCAGTACGTC.

This clonotype was detected ten times or more. The gene calls are TRBV12-3 or TRBV12-4 and TRBJ2-7; possible D gene TRBD2, 6 bases. CDR3 length: 13 residues. Deletions cut 3 bases from V and 2 bases from J, with 8 bases between. In DNA form, the CDR3 reads TGTGCCAGCAGTTTGGAGGGGACCTACGAGCAGTACTTC. Protein sequence: CASSLEGTYEQYF.